These 8 T cell receptor beta chains originate from one sample sequenced in a study of shared clonotypes between healthy human individuals. TCRdb keeps only in-frame clones here, not all; method: immunoSEQ multiplex PCR. The repertoire has over 850,000 clones, approximately 80% of them found once; the top ten carry approximately 0.56%. The sequencing sample was made of memory CD4+ T cells from PBMCs. The subset was: CD45RA-negative fraction. All receptors come from a man aged 18 to 29 in good health. Some clones in this sample may be carry-over from other donors' samples.

This clone has a handful of counts. The chain couples TRBV14 to TRBJ2-7; perhaps TRBD1 as D (6 bases). V lost 4 bases and J lost 2, with 15 bases in between. CDR3 size: 15 residues. The germline V gene encodes CDR1 SGHDN and CDR2 FVKESK. CDR3 sequence reads: CASSRTRDTPYEQYF. CDR3 in DNA: TGTGCCAGCAGCCGTACCCGGGACACCCCCTACGAGCAGTACTTC.

V gene TRBV5-1 combines with J gene TRBJ2-7, with D perhaps matching TRBD1 or TRBD2 (5 bases each). V was shortened by 2 bases and J by 6 bases, with 24 bases between the two germline ends. The CDR3 runs 17 residues. Germline V lookup: CDR1 SGHRS, CDR2 YFSETQ. The CDR3 region is CASSFITGGPLFSEQYF. DNA of the CDR3: TGCGCCAGCAGCTTTATAACAGGAGGTCCCCTATTCTCCGAGCAGTACTTC.

Of note for this clone: Other DNA sequences in this sample translate to the same CDR3. The chain employs TRBV30 and TRBJ2-2; D is ambiguous. Germline V gene lookup returns CDR1 GTSNPN and CDR2 SVGIG (reference sequence). The CDR3 contains 11 residues. Trimming took 1 base from V and 6 from J, leaving 3 bases between them. The CDR3, as DNA: TGTGCCTGGAGTGGGGCCGGGGAGCTGTTTTTT. This codes for CAWSGAGELFF.

The chain is built from TRBV6-6 and TRBJ2-3, with D possibly matching TRBD1 (5 bases). V shed 6 bases and J shed 3 bases, with 16 bases lying between them. The CDR3 sequence is 15 residues long. Looked up from germline, CDR1 is MNHNY and CDR2 is SVGAGI (reference sequence). The CDR3 here is CASSPLPTATDTQYF. DNA of the CDR3: TGTGCCAGCAGCCCACTCCCGACAGCAACAGATACGCAGTATTTT.

The rearrangement links TRBV7-6 to TRBJ2-5; 10 positions agree with TRBD2. V shed 5 bases and J 4 bases; nucleotides not matched to a gene: 10. Germline CDR1 is SGHVS and CDR2 is FNYEAQ. This CDR3 comprises 16 residues. CDR3 sequence reads: CASSHSFRTSGETQYF. Here the CDR3 DNA reads TGTGCCAGCAGCCACTCTTTTAGGACTAGCGGAGAGACCCAGTACTTC.

The rearrangement joins TRBV7-3 to TRBJ2-7, with D tentatively TRBD2 (6 bases). Germline CDR1 and CDR2: SGHTA and FQGTGA. The CDR3 has 13 amino acids. Trimming stripped 5 bases from V and 3 bases from J, with 11 bases between. As DNA, the CDR3 is TGTGCCAGCAGCGTCGGCGGGGACTACGAGCAGTACTTC. Protein sequence: CASSVGGDYEQYF.

The chain is built from TRBV2 and TRBJ2-3; D is ambiguous. The CDR3 is 12 amino acids. Deletions cut 7 bases from V and 4 bases from J, with 9 bases between. Germline assignment: CDR1 SNHLY and CDR2 FYNNEI. The CDR3: CASTYFPDTQYF. In DNA form, the CDR3 reads TGTGCCAGCACCTACTTTCCAGATACGCAGTATTTT.

The gene calls are TRBV9 and TRBJ2-1; 8 bases align to TRBD1. Germline CDR1 reads SGDLS; CDR2 reads YYNGEE. The CDR3 is 16 amino acids. The V and J ends lost 0 bases and 2 bases, in that order; junction bases with no gene match: 4. The CDR3 region has the DNA TGTGCCAGCAGCGTAGCCGGCAGGGGGCCCTACAATGAGCAGTTCTTC. As protein: CASSVAGRGPYNEQFF.